The rows below give T cell receptor beta chains drawn from one sample of a study of blood T cell repertoires in COVID-19. Using immunoSEQ multiplex PCR, the repertoire was profiled, and TCRdb retains in-frame clones only, with some absent. The sample has 74,000 or so clones, about 88% seen once. Source material: peripheral blood. The receptors originated from a man aged 50 to 59 with active COVID-19. CDR3s leave out the opening cysteine and the closing phenylalanine or tryptophan. Fields, in order: J gene, V gene, CDR3 protein.

TRBJ2-5	TRBV5-6	ASSGTGEETQY
TRBJ2-3	TRBV24-1	ATSETSGDRTDTQY
TRBJ2-1	TRBV5-1	ASSEGVLNEQF
TRBJ2-7	TRBV10-3	AISGWTGSEQY
TRBJ1-2	TRBV7-2	ASNLYANYGYT
TRBJ2-5	TRBV5-6	ASSQDTLPETQY
TRBJ1-4	TRBV7-8	ASSLPFPSVNYEKLF
TRBJ1-2	TRBV18	ASSPATGGYT
TRBJ1-5	TRBV15	ATSRFRQGGKGSNQPQH
TRBJ1-5	TRBV6-6	ASSRASTGVIRNQPQH
TRBJ1-1	TRBV4-1	ASSQWEMNTEAF
TRBJ1-2	TRBV6-5	ASSYSGEAGYGYT
TRBJ2-5	TRBV9	ASSAPGLASQETQY
TRBJ2-1	TRBV27	ASITDNNNEQF
TRBJ1-2	TRBV6-6	AGQDRTNYGYT
TRBJ2-1	TRBV5-6	ASSYPGQGATNEQF
TRBJ2-3	TRBV5-4	ASSSSDEGDTQY
TRBJ1-2	TRBV6-5	ASSYQGGAEGYT
TRBJ1-1	TRBV9	ASSGRPGTGTLNTEAF
TRBJ2-7	TRBV3-1/TRBV3-2	ASTSASGGVRQY
TRBJ2-5	TRBV5-1	ASSPAVAGQETQY
TRBJ2-2	TRBV7-3	ASSFTGTQNTGELF
TRBJ2-5	TRBV18	ASSPPLAQETQY
TRBJ1-5	TRBV5-6	ASSRLGDQPQH
TRBJ2-4	TRBV4-1	ASSQAGTSGDLAKNIQY
TRBJ1-6	TRBV5-1	ASSFTGLNNNSPLH
TRBJ1-1	TRBV5-6	ASSHGVQGLNTEAF
TRBJ2-7	TRBV3-1/TRBV3-2	ASSQWTGTYEQY
TRBJ2-1	TRBV30	AWSTWTSGGAHEQF
TRBJ1-4	TRBV7-8	ASSPQTGGSWEKLF
TRBJ2-5	TRBV30	AWSSGQAPSETQY
TRBJ1-4	TRBV29-1	SVVFGGKLF
TRBJ2-5	TRBV11-2	ASTPAGGAKETQY
TRBJ2-7	TRBV6-5	ASSYPTGGWGEQY
TRBJ1-5	TRBV5-1	ASSLDGSDQPQH
TRBJ1-5	TRBV5-1	ASSLGQDNQPQH
TRBJ2-7	TRBV4-3	ASSQDLASGIPYEQY
TRBJ2-7	TRBV5-1	ASTKHSLSYEQY
TRBJ2-5	TRBV7-6	ASSPSGGLKKTQY
TRBJ2-2	TRBV9	ASSVAPGGSTGELF
TRBJ1-5	TRBV19	ASSIFGGGNQPQH
TRBJ1-1	TRBV7-9	ASSYTGGAEAF
TRBJ1-2	TRBV7-9	ASSSSYFESYGYT
TRBJ2-1	TRBV5-1	ASSSPTSGYNEQF
TRBJ1-1	TRBV4-1	ASSHSTGGNTEAF
TRBJ1-2	TRBV5-1	ASSLSPGQDSGYT
TRBJ2-7	TRBV7-9	ASSSSQSSSYEQY
TRBJ1-6	TRBV6-1	ASSEVGTGTLWDSPLH
TRBJ2-2	TRBV7-3	ASSSGTGNTGELF
TRBJ2-2	TRBV2	ASSRDRSTGELF
TRBJ1-6	TRBV3-1/TRBV3-2	ASSHGTGDSPLH
TRBJ2-1	TRBV12-3/TRBV12-4	ASSQISPGEQF
TRBJ1-1	TRBV6-1	ASSEGRTNTEAF
TRBJ1-6	TRBV7-2	ASRSPGQDNSPLH
TRBJ2-3	TRBV7-2	ASSLAAGGPEDTQY
TRBJ2-2	TRBV7-9	ASSSWTGLNTGELF
TRBJ1-3	TRBV6-6	ASSYPRVMDTIY
TRBJ1-2	TRBV3-1/TRBV3-2	ASSQDLSPNYGYT